The T cell receptor (beta chain) under discussion was sequenced for a study of regulatory T cells in long-lasting Graves disease. Whole-study context: Positivity for TSH receptor antibodies plus over 5 years of antithyroid drugs meant persistent Graves' disease. The study, taken as a whole, reports: It was in persistent disease that TRBV28, TRBJ1-2 and TRBJ2-5 were favored.

V was cut by 6 bases and J by 5 bases, with 11 bases left in between. The CDR3 totals 13 residues. Germline V CDR1 and CDR2: MNHEY, SVGEGT. According to the study, TCR beta libraries were built with iRepertoire HTBI primers and CDR3-region Arm-PCR. Authors' methods: Analysis of the samples identified over 60 TRBV and around 15 TRBJ segments. MiXCR was run by TCRdb on the multiplex PCR reads, yielding one entry per CDR3 protein. TCRdb, rather than the study authors, made the V and J calls. The sample consists of about 470,000 distinct CDR3 sequences, about 20% of them appearing once. Time point described: persistent/refractory GD, antithyroid drugs over 5 years with positive TRAb. Extracted PBMC RNA gave rise to the TCR library. An endocrinology department in Xi'an, China, supplied the patients. Notes on this clonotype: The antigen remains unidentified.

The sequence came from a female donor with Graves disease. The sample here was peripheral blood mononuclear cells (PBMCs), taken when the disease was refractory, from a patient treated with antithyroid drugs. The V gene is TRBV6-2 or TRBV6-3, the J gene TRBJ2-1, with D hard to call. The CDR3 nucleotides read TGTGCCAGCAGCCCCCCTCAGAACAATGAGCAGTTCTTC. Translation gives CASSPPQNNEQFF.